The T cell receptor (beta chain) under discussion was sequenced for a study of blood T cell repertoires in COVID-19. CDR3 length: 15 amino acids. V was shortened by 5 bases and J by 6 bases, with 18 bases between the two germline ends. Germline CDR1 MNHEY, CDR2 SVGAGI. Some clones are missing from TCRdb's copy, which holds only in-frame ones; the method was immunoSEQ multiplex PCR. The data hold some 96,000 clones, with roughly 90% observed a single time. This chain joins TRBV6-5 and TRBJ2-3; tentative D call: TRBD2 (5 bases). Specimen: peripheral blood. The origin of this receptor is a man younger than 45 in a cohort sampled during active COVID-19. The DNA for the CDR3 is TGTGCCAGCAGTCCCCCGGGTCTAGCTCGGGATACGCAGTATTTT. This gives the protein CASSPPGLARDTQYF.